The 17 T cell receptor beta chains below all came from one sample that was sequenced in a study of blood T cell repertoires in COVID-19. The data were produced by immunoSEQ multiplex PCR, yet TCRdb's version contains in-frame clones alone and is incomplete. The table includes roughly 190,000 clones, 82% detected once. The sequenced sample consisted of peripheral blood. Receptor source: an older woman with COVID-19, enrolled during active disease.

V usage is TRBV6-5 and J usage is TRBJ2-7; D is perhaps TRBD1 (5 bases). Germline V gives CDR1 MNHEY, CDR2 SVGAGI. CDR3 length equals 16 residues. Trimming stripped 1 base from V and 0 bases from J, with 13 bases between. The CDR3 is CASSYLGSGFSYEQYF. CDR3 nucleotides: TGTGCCAGCAGTTACTTAGGGTCAGGGTTCTCCTACGAGCAGTACTTC.

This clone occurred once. The CDR3 DNA reads TGTGCCAGTAGTATCCCTGGCGCGGGCTACAATGAGCAGTTCTTC. Translating gives CASSIPGAGYNEQFF. V usage is TRBV19 and J usage is TRBJ2-1; TRBD2 is a possible D gene (5 bases). Germline CDR1 LNHDA, CDR2 SQIVND (reference sequence). The length of the CDR3 is 15 residues. V lost 3 bases and J lost 3, with 12 bases in between.

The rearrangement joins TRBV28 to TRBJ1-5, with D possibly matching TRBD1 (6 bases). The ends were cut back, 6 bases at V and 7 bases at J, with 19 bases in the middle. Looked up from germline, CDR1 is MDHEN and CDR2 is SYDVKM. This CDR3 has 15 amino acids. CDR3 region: CASSLSGGAGQPQHF. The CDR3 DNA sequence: TGTGCCAGCAGCCTCTCGGGGGGCGCAGGGCAGCCCCAGCATTTT.

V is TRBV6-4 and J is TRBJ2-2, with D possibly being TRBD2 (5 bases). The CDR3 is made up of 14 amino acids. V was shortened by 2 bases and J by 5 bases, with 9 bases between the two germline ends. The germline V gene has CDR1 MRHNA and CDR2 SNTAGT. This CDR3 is CASSDLGRTGELFF. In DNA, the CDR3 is TGTGCCAGCAGTGACCTTGGGAGAACCGGGGAGCTGTTTTTT.

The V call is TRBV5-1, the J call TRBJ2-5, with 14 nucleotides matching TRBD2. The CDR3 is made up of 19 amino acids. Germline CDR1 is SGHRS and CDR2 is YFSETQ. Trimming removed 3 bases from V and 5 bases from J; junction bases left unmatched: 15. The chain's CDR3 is CASSYRTGLAGVLGETQYF. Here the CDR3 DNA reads TGCGCCAGCAGCTACAGAACGGGACTAGCGGGAGTACTCGGGGAGACCCAGTACTTC. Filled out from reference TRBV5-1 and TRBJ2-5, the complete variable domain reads KAGVTQTPRYLIKTRGQQVTLSCSPISGHRSVSWYQQTPGQGLQFLFEYFSETQRNKGNFPGRFSGRQFSNSRSEMNVSTLELGDSALYLCASSYRTGLAGVLGETQYFGPGTRLLVL.

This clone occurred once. In DNA, the CDR3 is TGTGCCAGCAGCCAATCCCGGTTAGCGGGAGTGACAGATACGCAGTATTTT. It encodes CASSQSRLAGVTDTQYF. J is TRBJ2-3 and V is TRBV7-2; 9 bases match TRBD2. With V trimmed by 5 bases and J by 3 bases, 12 bases remained unmatched. CDR3 length: 17 residues. Germline-derived CDR1 and CDR2 are SGHTA and FQGNSA.

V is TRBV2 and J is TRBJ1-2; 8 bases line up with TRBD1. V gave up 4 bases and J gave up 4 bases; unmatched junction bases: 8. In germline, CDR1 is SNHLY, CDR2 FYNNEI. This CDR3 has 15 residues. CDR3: CASSVGTGGGYGYTF. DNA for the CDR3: TGTGCCAGCAGTGTGGGGACAGGAGGGGGCTATGGCTACACCTTC.

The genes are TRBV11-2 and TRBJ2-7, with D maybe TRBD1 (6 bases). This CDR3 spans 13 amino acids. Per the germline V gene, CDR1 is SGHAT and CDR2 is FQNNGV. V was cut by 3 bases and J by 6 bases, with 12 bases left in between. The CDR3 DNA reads TGTGCCAGCAGCTTTTCGACAGGCCCCGAGCAGTACTTC. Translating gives CASSFSTGPEQYF.

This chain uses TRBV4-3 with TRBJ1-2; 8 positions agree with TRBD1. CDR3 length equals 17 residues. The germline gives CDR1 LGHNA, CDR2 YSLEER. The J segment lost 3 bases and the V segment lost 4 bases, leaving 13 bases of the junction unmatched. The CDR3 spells CASSPNRGSLVDYGYTF. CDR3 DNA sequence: TGCGCCAGCAGCCCGAACAGGGGGAGTCTAGTGGACTATGGCTACACCTTC.

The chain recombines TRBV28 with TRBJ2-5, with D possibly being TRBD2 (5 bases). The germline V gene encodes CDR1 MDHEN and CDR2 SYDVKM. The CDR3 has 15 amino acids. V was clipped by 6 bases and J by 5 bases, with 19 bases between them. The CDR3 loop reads CASSLARNGEETQYF. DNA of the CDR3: TGTGCCAGCAGCCTCGCCCGTAATGGGGAGGAGACCCAGTACTTC.

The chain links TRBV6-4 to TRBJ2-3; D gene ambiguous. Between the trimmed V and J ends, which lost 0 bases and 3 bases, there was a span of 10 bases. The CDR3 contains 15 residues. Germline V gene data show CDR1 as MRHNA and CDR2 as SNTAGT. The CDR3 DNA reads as TGTGCCAGCAGTGACTCCGCCGGTTCTACAGATACGCAGTATTTT. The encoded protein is CASSDSAGSTDTQYF.

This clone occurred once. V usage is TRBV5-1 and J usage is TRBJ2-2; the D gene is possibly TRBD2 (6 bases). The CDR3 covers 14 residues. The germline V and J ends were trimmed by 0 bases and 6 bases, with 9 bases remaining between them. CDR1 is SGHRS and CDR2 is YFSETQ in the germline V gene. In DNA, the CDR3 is TGCGCCAGCAGCTTGGAGCGGGTTCCCGGGGAGCTGTTTTTT. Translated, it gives CASSLERVPGELFF.

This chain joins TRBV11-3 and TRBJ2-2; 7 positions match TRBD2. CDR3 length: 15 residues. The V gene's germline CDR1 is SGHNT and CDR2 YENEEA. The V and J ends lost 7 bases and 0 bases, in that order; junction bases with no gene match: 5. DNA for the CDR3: TGTGCCAGCACCCTAAGCGGGACGAACACCGGGGAGCTGTTTTTT. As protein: CASTLSGTNTGELFF. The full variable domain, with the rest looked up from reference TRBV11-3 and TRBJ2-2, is EAGVVQSPRYKIIEKKQPVAFWCNPISGHNTLYWYLQNLGQGPELLIRYENEEAVDDSQLPKDRFSAERLKGVDSTLKIQPAELGDSAVYLCASTLSGTNTGELFFGEGSRLTVL.

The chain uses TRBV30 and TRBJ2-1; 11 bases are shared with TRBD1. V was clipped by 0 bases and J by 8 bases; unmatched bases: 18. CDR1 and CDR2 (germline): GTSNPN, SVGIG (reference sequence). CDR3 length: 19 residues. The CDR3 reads CAWSVGWDRGLAAGDEQFF. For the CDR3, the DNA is TGTGCCTGGAGTGTAGGTTGGGACAGGGGGTTGGCCGCAGGGGATGAGCAGTTCTTC.

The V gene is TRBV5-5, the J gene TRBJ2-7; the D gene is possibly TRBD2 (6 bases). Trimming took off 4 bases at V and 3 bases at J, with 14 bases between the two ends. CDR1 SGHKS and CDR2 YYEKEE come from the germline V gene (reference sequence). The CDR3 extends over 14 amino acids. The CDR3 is CASSLTPGDYEQYV. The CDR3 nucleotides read TGTGCCAGCAGCCTTACCCCGGGGGACTACGAGCAGTACGTC.

Here the CDR3 reads CASSLDWGGLGETQYF. CDR3 DNA: TGTGCCAGCAGCTTGGACTGGGGGGGACTGGGGGAGACCCAGTACTTC. The J gene is TRBJ2-5, the V gene TRBV5-4, with 7 bases lining up with TRBD2. The CDR3 has 16 amino acids. Germline values: CDR1 SGHNT, CDR2 YYREEE (reference sequence). Unmatched junction bases numbered 10, after V lost 0 bases and J lost 5 bases.

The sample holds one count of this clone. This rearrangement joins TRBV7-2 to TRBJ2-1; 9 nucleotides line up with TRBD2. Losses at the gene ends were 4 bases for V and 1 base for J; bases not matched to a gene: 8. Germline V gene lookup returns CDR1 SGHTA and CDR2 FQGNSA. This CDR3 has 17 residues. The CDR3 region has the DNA TGTGCCAGCAGCTCCTCGACTAGCGGATCTTCCTACAATGAGCAGTTCTTC. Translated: CASSSSTSGSSYNEQFF.